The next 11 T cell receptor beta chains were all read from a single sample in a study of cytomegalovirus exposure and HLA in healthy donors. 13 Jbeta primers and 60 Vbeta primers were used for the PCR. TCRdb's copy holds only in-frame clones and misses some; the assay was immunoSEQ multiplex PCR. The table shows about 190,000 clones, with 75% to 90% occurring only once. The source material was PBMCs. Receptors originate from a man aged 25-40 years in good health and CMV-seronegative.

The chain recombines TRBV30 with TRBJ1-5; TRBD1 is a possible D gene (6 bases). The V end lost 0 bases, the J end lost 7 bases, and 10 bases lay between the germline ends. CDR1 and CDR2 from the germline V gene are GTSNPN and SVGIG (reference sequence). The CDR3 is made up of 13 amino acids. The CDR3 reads CAWSVQGSQPQHF. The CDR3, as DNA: TGTGCCTGGAGTGTACAGGGCAGCCAGCCCCAGCATTTT. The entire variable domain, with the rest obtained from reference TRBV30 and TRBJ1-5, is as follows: SQTIHQWPATLVQPVGSPLSLECTVEGTSNPNLYWYRQAAGRGLQLLFYSVGIGQISSEVPQNLSASRPQDRQFILSSKKLLLSDSGFYLCAWSVQGSQPQHFGDGTRLSIL.

CDR3 DNA sequence: TGTGCCAGCAGCTCTCTCCTGGGTTTGCGGGAGGCCTACGAGCAGTACTTC. It is translated as CASSSLLGLREAYEQYF. The chain is built from TRBV7-8 and TRBJ2-7; 8 nucleotides agree with TRBD2. CDR1 is SGHVS and CDR2 is FQNEAQ in the germline V gene. CDR3 length equals 17 residues. The V and J ends lost 4 bases and 2 bases, in that order; junction bases with no gene match: 13.

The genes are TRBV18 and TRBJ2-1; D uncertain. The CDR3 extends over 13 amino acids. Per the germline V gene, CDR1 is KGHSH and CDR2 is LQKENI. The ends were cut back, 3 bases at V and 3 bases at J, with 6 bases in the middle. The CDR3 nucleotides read TGTGCCAGCTCACCGCCGGGCTACAATGAGCAGTTCTTC. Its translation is CASSPPGYNEQFF.

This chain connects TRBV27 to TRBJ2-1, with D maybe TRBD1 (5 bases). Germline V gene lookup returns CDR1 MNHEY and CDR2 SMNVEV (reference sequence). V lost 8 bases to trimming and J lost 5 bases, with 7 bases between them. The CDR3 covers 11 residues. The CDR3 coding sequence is TGTGCCAGCCAGGGAAACAATGAGCAGTTCTTC. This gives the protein CASQGNNEQFF.

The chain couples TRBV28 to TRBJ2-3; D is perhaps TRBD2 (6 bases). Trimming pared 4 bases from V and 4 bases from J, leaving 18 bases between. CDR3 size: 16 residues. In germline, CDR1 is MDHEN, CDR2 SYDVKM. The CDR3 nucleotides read TGTGCCAGCAGTTGGGAGGCGGGGAGAGGCGCAGATACGCAGTATTTT. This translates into CASSWEAGRGADTQYF.

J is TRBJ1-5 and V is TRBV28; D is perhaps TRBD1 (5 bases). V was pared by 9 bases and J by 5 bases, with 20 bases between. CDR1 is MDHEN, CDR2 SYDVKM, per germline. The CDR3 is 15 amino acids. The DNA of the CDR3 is TGTGCCAGTCGACCTGCGGACACACGTTATCAGCCCCAGCATTTT. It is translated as CASRPADTRYQPQHF. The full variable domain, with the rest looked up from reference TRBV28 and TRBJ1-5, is DVKVTQSSRYLVKRTGEKVFLECVQDMDHENMFWYRQDPGLGLRLIYFSYDVKMKEKGDIPEGYSVSREKKERFSLILESASTNQTSMYLCASRPADTRYQPQHFGDGTRLSIL.

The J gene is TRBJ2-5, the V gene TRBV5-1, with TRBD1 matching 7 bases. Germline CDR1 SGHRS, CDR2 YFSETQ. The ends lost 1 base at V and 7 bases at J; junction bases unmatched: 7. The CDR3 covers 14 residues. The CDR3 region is CASSLRQGEGTQYF. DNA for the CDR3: TGCGCCAGCAGCTTGAGACAGGGAGAGGGGACCCAGTACTTC.

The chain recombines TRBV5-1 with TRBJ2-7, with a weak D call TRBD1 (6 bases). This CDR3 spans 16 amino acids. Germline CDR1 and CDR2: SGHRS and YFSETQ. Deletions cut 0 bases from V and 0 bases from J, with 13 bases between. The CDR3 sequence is CASSLAVGQISYEQYF. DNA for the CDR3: TGCGCCAGCAGCTTGGCCGTAGGACAGATCTCCTACGAGCAGTACTTC.

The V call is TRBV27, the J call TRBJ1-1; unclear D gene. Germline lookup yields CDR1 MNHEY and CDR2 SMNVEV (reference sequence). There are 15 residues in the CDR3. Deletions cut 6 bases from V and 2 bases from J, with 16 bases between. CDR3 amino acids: CASRSGRQRNTEAFF. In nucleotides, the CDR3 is TGTGCCAGCAGAAGCGGGCGGCAGAGAAACACTGAAGCTTTCTTT.

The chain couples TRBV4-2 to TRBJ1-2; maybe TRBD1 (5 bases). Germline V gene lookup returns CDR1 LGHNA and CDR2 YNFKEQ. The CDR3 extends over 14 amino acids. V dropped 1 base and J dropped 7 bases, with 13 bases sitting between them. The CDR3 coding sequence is TGTGCCAGCAGCCAAGGGCGCGGGGACTCTGGCTACACCTTC. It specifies CASSQGRGDSGYTF.

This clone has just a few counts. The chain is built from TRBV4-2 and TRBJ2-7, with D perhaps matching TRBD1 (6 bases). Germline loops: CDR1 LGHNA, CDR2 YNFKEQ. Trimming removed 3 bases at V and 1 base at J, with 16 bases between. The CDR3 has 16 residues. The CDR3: CASSQFGGTPSYEQYF. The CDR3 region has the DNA TGTGCCAGCAGCCAGTTTGGGGGCACTCCTTCCTACGAGCAGTACTTC.